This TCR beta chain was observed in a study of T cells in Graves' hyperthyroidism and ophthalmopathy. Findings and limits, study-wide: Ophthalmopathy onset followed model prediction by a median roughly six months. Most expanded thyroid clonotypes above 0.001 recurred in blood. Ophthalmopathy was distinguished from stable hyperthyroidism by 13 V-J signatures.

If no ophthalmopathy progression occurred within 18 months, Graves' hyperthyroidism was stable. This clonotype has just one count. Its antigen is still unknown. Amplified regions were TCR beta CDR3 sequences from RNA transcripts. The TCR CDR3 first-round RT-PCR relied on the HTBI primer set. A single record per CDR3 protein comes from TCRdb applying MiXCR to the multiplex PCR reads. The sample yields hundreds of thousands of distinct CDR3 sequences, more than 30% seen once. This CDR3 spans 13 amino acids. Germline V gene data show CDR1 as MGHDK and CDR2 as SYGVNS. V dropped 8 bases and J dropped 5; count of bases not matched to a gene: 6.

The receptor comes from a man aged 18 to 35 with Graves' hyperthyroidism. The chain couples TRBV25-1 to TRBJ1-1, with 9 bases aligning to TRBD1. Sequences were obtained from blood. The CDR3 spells CASAGQGKTEAFF. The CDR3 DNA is TGTGCCAGCGCAGGACAGGGGAAGACTGAAGCTTTCTTT.